A single sample is the source of the 20 T cell receptor beta chains below, sequenced in a study of tumor-infiltrating lymphocytes in localized non-small cell lung cancer (dated by TCRdb to the early 2020s). Libraries came from the immunoSEQ multiplex PCR assay. TCRdb re-hosts the immuneACCESS table, in-frame sequences only. Its copies lack some clones; in the studies checked, an unresolved V gene accounts for under half of them, and the cause for the rest is not known. The table for this sample lists about 15,000 clones; more than 65% of them were counted only once. The biggest ten clones account for 4.1% of the sample. The specimen sequenced was lung tumor tissue. Every receptor here comes from a human donor with non-small cell lung cancer.

The chain recombines TRBV5-4 with TRBJ1-5; D uncertain. In germline, CDR1 is SGHNT, CDR2 YYREEE (reference sequence). Trimming took 0 bases from V and 2 from J, leaving 12 bases between them. The CDR3 extends over 16 amino acids. In DNA form, the CDR3 reads TGTGCCAGCAGCTTGGACCGGGGAGCTGGCAATCAGCCCCAGCATTTT. Protein sequence: CASSLDRGAGNQPQHF.

The V and J genes are TRBV7-6 and TRBJ2-7, with TRBD1 matching over 10 bases. Germline trimming cut 4 bases from V and 0 bases from J; bases unmatched to any gene: 3. Germline-derived CDR1 and CDR2 are SGHVS and FNYEAQ. The CDR3 is 15 amino acids. In DNA form, the CDR3 reads TGTGCCAGCAGCTCGGGACAGGGGTTCTCCTACGAGCAGTACTTC. Its translation: CASSSGQGFSYEQYF.

The CDR3 DNA sequence: TGTGCCAGCAGCTCTTCCTCCTACGAGCAGTACTTC. Residues: CASSSSSYEQYF. This chain joins TRBV5-6 and TRBJ2-7; D uncertain. The CDR3 is made up of 12 amino acids. With 3 bases removed from V and 0 bases from J, the gap between germline ends came to 4 bases. In germline, CDR1 is SGHDT, CDR2 YYEEEE.

The chain couples TRBV21-1 to TRBJ1-6; no DNA check was done on the table's D call, TRBD1. TRBV21-1 is a documented pseudogene. CDR3 length equals 13 residues. CDR3 sequence: CASSPWANSPLHF. The CDR3 DNA reads as TGTGCCAGCAGCCCATGGGCAAATTCACCCCTCCACTTT.

This clone was seen a handful of times. The chain recombines TRBV7-9 with TRBJ1-1, with TRBD1 matching over 7 bases. This CDR3 has 15 amino acids. Germline V gene sequence: CDR1 SEHNR, CDR2 FQNEAQ (reference sequence). J was trimmed by 1 base and V by 5 bases; bases with no gene match: 7. The CDR3 loop reads CASSPDRAPNTEAFF. The DNA of the CDR3 is TGTGCCAGCAGCCCCGACAGGGCCCCGAACACTGAAGCTTTCTTT. The full variable domain, with the rest looked up from reference TRBV7-9 and TRBJ1-1, is DTGVSQNPRHKITKRGQNVTFRCDPISEHNRLYWYRQTLGQGPEFLTYFQNEAQLEKSRLLSDRFSAERPKGSFSTLEIQRTEQGDSAMYLCASSPDRAPNTEAFFGQGTRLTVV.

V usage is TRBV6-6 and J usage is TRBJ1-1; D is unresolved. Germline CDR1 and CDR2: MNHNY and SVGAGI (reference sequence). The CDR3 extends over 12 amino acids. V was shortened by 11 bases and J by 1 base, with 11 bases between the two germline ends. The chain's CDR3 is CAGQDWNTEAFF. The CDR3 nucleotides read TGTGCCGGTCAGGACTGGAACACTGAAGCTTTCTTT.

V usage is TRBV14 and J usage is TRBJ1-1; maybe TRBD1 (5 bases). CDR3 length equals 16 residues. V lost 5 bases to trimming and J lost 0 bases, with 16 bases between them. Germline V lookup: CDR1 SGHDN, CDR2 FVKESK. This CDR3 is CASSKSGPPMNTEAFF. DNA of the CDR3: TGTGCCAGCAGCAAATCAGGGCCTCCTATGAACACTGAAGCTTTCTTT.

The chain recombines TRBV5-1 with TRBJ2-6; weak D call: TRBD1 (5 bases). Germline V lookup: CDR1 SGHRS, CDR2 YFSETQ. The CDR3 runs 16 residues. The germline V and J ends were trimmed by 2 bases and 0 bases, with 9 bases remaining between them. The CDR3 reads CASSFTGPSGANVLTF. In nucleotides, the CDR3 is TGCGCCAGCAGCTTCACAGGACCCTCTGGGGCCAACGTCCTGACTTTC.

The V call is TRBV7-9, the J call TRBJ2-1; D is undetermined. Germline V lookup: CDR1 SEHNR, CDR2 FQNEAQ (reference sequence). The CDR3 runs 12 residues. V lost 5 bases and J lost 7, with 9 bases in between. The CDR3: CASSASWNEQFF. The CDR3 DNA is TGTGCCAGCAGCGCAAGCTGGAATGAGCAGTTCTTC.

V is TRBV18 and J is TRBJ1-1; D perhaps matches TRBD1 (5 bases). The germline CDR1 and CDR2 sequences are KGHSH and LQKENI. There are 13 residues in the CDR3. V lost 3 bases, J lost 11 bases, and 16 bases lay in between. The CDR3 sequence is CASSPTTTVDAFF. The CDR3 DNA follows: TGTGCCAGCTCACCGACAACGACAGTCGACGCTTTCTTT.

The gene calls are TRBV18 and TRBJ2-7, with D perhaps TRBD2 (6 bases). Trimming stripped 2 bases from V and 6 bases from J, with 14 bases between. The CDR3 contains 14 residues. Germline CDR1 reads KGHSH; CDR2 reads LQKENI. This chain's CDR3 is CASSPGGSTGEQYF. The CDR3 coding sequence is TGTGCCAGCTCACCAGGGGGGAGTACCGGCGAGCAGTACTTC.

This clone was recorded once. The chain uses TRBV23-1 and TRBJ2-1, with TRBD1 matching 11 bases. TRBV23-1 is classed as an ORF, of uncertain function. Trimming took 6 bases from V and 5 from J; bases not matched to a gene: 9. This CDR3 is 16 amino acids long. In nucleotides, the CDR3 is TGCGCCAGCAGATGCGTCCGGGACAGGGGGGACAATGAGCAGTTCTTC. This encodes CASRCVRDRGDNEQFF.

This rearrangement joins TRBV29-1 to TRBJ1-1; D gene uncertain. The CDR3 runs to 12 residues. The germline gives CDR1 SQVTM, CDR2 ANQGSEA. The V and J ends lost 7 bases and 0 bases respectively, with 9 bases between them. CDR3 nucleotide sequence: TGCAGCGGCTTGACGGTGAACACTGAAGCTTTCTTT. Amino acid sequence: CSGLTVNTEAFF.

This chain uses TRBV7-2 with TRBJ2-7; 14 bases align to TRBD2. The CDR3 has 16 residues. From germline, CDR1 is SGHTA and CDR2 FQGNSA. V dropped 5 bases and J dropped 6; count of bases not matched to a gene: 9. The CDR3 region has the DNA TGTGCCAGCAGCCAAGGGTCGGGACTAGCGGGAGTCGAGCAGTACTTC. Translating it yields CASSQGSGLAGVEQYF.

V and J are TRBV6-4 and TRBJ2-3; 8 bases map to TRBD2. The CDR3 is made up of 15 amino acids. Trimming cost V 0 bases and J 4 bases; bases outside gene matches: 3. CDR1 MRHNA and CDR2 SNTAGT come from the germline V gene. The CDR3 sequence is CASSDSGGGSDTQYF. The CDR3 DNA is TGTGCCAGCAGTGACTCAGGCGGGGGGTCAGATACGCAGTATTTT.

V usage is TRBV19 and J usage is TRBJ2-3, with a weak D call TRBD2 (6 bases). This CDR3 has 17 amino acids. The V end was cut by 3 bases, the J end by 0 bases, with 16 bases between. In germline, CDR1 is LNHDA, CDR2 SQIVND (reference sequence). CDR3 sequence reads: CASSIPSSGFSTDTQYF. CDR3 nucleotide sequence: TGTGCCAGTAGTATTCCCTCGAGCGGGTTTAGCACAGATACGCAGTATTTT.

The V and J genes are TRBV11-2 and TRBJ2-1; 8 nucleotides match TRBD1. CDR1 is SGHAT and CDR2 is FQNNGV in the germline V gene. The CDR3 covers 16 residues. V was clipped by 8 bases and J by 6 bases; unmatched bases: 15. The CDR3 sequence: CASASLGTGALNEQFF. The CDR3 nucleotides are TGTGCCAGCGCTAGCCTGGGGACAGGCGCGCTCAATGAGCAGTTCTTC.

The CDR3 reads CASSLVSTDTQYF. The CDR3 DNA follows: TGTGCCAGCAGCTTAGTCAGCACAGATACGCAGTATTTT. This sequence joins TRBV7-3 and TRBJ2-3; D gene unclear. CDR1 SGHTA and CDR2 FQGTGA come from the germline V gene. This CDR3 comprises 13 residues. V was trimmed by 2 bases and J by 0 bases, leaving 3 bases between them.

V gene TRBV5-1 combines with J gene TRBJ2-7; 15 bases are a match to TRBD2. The CDR3 has 14 amino acids. J lost 6 bases, V lost 4 bases, and 2 bases had no gene match. Germline CDR1 SGHRS, CDR2 YFSETQ. As DNA, the CDR3 is TGCGCCAGCAGCGGGGGACTAGCGGGAGGCGAGCAGTACTTC. Protein: CASSGGLAGGEQYF.

The rearrangement uses TRBV11-2 and TRBJ2-5, with D hard to call. V was cut by 1 base and J by 9 bases, with 12 bases left in between. This CDR3 has 13 amino acids. Germline CDR1 reads SGHAT; CDR2 reads FQNNGV. Here the CDR3 DNA reads TGTGCCAGCAGCTTAGTCGCCGAATCGCCCCAGTACTTC. This gives the protein CASSLVAESPQYF.